This entry lists 3 T cell receptor beta chains sequenced from one sample in a study of T cells in Graves' hyperthyroidism and ophthalmopathy. Amplification targeted TCR beta CDR3 regions from RNA transcripts. The TCR CDR3 was amplified in a first-round RT-PCR using the HTBI primer set. TCRdb re-derived calls from the multiplex PCR reads in MiXCR, one entry per CDR3 protein. The data show about 640,000 distinct CDR3 sequences, 45% seen once. Sequenced sample: peripheral blood or thyroid tissue (not recorded which). All receptors derive from an adult man with Graves' disease, either hyperthyroidism or ophthalmopathy (not recorded which).

A single count supports this clonotype. This sequence joins TRBV6-1 and TRBJ2-5; TRBD1 might be the D (7 bases). V lost 5 bases to trimming and J lost 6 bases, with 16 bases between them. CDR3 length: 14 amino acids. Germline V gene lookup returns CDR1 MNHNS and CDR2 SASEGT. CDR3 bases: TGTGCCAGCAGTAAGACAGGGCGGGGAAAGACCCAGTACTTC. It codes for CASSKTGRGKTQYF.

This clonotype has at least ten counts. An end of the junction does not agree with germline; a read error may underlie this. The rearrangement links TRBV5-1 to TRBJ1-2; 7 nucleotides line up with TRBD1. The CDR3 runs to 13 residues. In germline, CDR1 is SGHRS, CDR2 YFSETQ. CDR3 DNA sequence: TGTGCCAGCAGCCCGAGACAGGGCTATGGCTACACCTTC. This encodes CASSPRQGYGYTF.

J is TRBJ1-2 and V is TRBV10-3; 8 nucleotides line up with TRBD1. The V gene end was trimmed by 10 bases and the J gene end by 2 bases; junction bases not matched to a gene: 9. There are 14 residues in the CDR3. Looked up from germline, CDR1 is ENHRY and CDR2 is SYGVKD. CDR3 in amino acids: CASRATGDNYGYTF. Written as DNA, the CDR3 is TGTGCCAGCAGAGCGACAGGGGACAACTATGGCTACACCTTC.